These T cell receptor beta chains were read from a single sample in a study of blood T cell repertoires in COVID-19. Produced via immunoSEQ multiplex PCR; TCRdb's table is partial and in-frame only. The sample lists hundreds of thousands of clones; nearly 90% were seen once. The sequenced material came from peripheral blood. These receptor sequences come from a woman aged 25 to 45 with COVID-19, enrolled during active disease. The CDR3 runs from the conserved cysteine through the conserved F or W. D genes are given only for firm matches. A clone size is listed for some rows: how often the clone was seen (once, few, many), or a class if it is expanded.

V gene: TRBV5-4
clone size: -
J gene: TRBJ1-1
D gene: -
CDR3 protein: CASSLEATRTPRGTEAFF
CDR3 DNA: TGTGCCAGCAGCTTGGAGGCCACGAGAACCCCCAGGGGAACTGAAGCTTTCTTT

V gene: TRBV7-6
clone size: -
J gene: TRBJ1-6
D gene: TRBD1
CDR3 protein: CASSPTGENSPLHF
CDR3 DNA: TGTGCCAGCAGCCCGACAGGGGAGAATTCACCCCTCCACTTT

V gene: TRBV5-4
clone size: -
J gene: TRBJ1-1
D gene: -
CDR3 protein: CASSRGGDLRAFF
CDR3 DNA: TGTGCCAGCAGCCGAGGGGGGGACCTGCGAGCTTTCTTT

V gene: TRBV14
clone size: once
J gene: TRBJ1-2
D gene: TRBD1
CDR3 protein: CASSPRDSWGYTF
CDR3 DNA: TGTGCCAGCAGCCCCAGGGACAGCTGGGGCTACACCTTC

V gene: TRBV19
clone size: -
J gene: TRBJ1-5
D gene: -
CDR3 protein: CASRKDGVWQGWRGKHF
CDR3 DNA: TGTGCCAGTAGGAAAGATGGGGTGTGGCAGGGTTGGAGGGGAAAGCATTTT

V gene: TRBV12-3/TRBV12-4
clone size: -
J gene: TRBJ2-1
D gene: TRBD2
CDR3 protein: CASRSAGHNEQFF
CDR3 DNA: TGTGCCAGCAGGTCAGCGGGGCACAATGAGCAGTTCTTC

V gene: TRBV6-2/TRBV6-3
clone size: -
J gene: TRBJ2-3
D gene: TRBD2
CDR3 protein: CASSGETSGRDTQYF
CDR3 DNA: TGTGCCAGCAGCGGAGAGACTAGCGGGAGAGATACGCAGTATTTT

V gene: TRBV19
clone size: -
J gene: TRBJ2-2
D gene: -
CDR3 protein: CASAPGATGELFF
CDR3 DNA: TGTGCCAGTGCCCCAGGGGCTACCGGGGAGCTGTTTTTT

V gene: TRBV6-5
clone size: -
J gene: TRBJ2-1
D gene: TRBD1
CDR3 protein: CASSHPGQGRNEQFF
CDR3 DNA: TGTGCCAGCAGCCATCCGGGACAGGGACGCAATGAGCAGTTCTTC

V gene: TRBV29-1
clone size: -
J gene: TRBJ2-5
D gene: -
CDR3 protein: CSVAAGRIRETQYF
CDR3 DNA: TGCAGCGTCGCGGCGGGGAGGATTCGGGAGACCCAGTACTTC

V gene: TRBV6-5
clone size: -
J gene: TRBJ1-1
D gene: -
CDR3 protein: CASSYGRGNMNTEAFF
CDR3 DNA: TGTGCCAGCAGTTACGGCCGGGGGAACATGAACACTGAAGCTTTCTTT

V gene: TRBV5-4
clone size: -
J gene: TRBJ1-1
D gene: -
CDR3 protein: CASSRGGGGTRMTEAFF
CDR3 DNA: TGTGCCAGCAGCAGGGGAGGTGGGGGAACAAGGATGACTGAAGCTTTCTTT

V gene: TRBV2
clone size: -
J gene: TRBJ2-3
D gene: TRBD2
CDR3 protein: CASSSISGGGFTDTQYF
CDR3 DNA: TGTGCCAGCAGTTCTATTAGCGGGGGGGGATTCACAGATACGCAGTATTTT

V gene: TRBV3-1/TRBV3-2
clone size: -
J gene: TRBJ1-5
D gene: -
CDR3 protein: CASSQGLNQPQHF
CDR3 DNA: TGTGCCAGCAGCCAGGGACTCAATCAGCCCCAGCATTTT

V gene: TRBV30
clone size: -
J gene: TRBJ1-5
D gene: -
CDR3 protein: CAWSRAGDTGFNQPQHF
CDR3 DNA: TGTGCCTGGAGTAGGGCCGGGGACACCGGGTTCAATCAGCCCCAGCATTTT

V gene: TRBV5-5
clone size: -
J gene: TRBJ2-1
D gene: -
CDR3 protein: CASSVRGTLYNEQFF
CDR3 DNA: TGTGCCAGCAGCGTGAGGGGGACCCTCTACAATGAGCAGTTCTTC

V gene: TRBV11-2
clone size: -
J gene: TRBJ1-4
D gene: -
CDR3 protein: CASSTGTLDREKLFF
CDR3 DNA: TGTGCCAGCAGCACCGGGACTCTAGACCGTGAAAAACTGTTTTTT

V gene: TRBV7-9
clone size: -
J gene: TRBJ2-7
D gene: TRBD1
CDR3 protein: CASSLTGGNHEQYF
CDR3 DNA: TGTGCCAGCAGCTTGACAGGGGGTAACCACGAGCAGTACTTC

V gene: TRBV4-2
clone size: -
J gene: TRBJ1-3
D gene: TRBD1
CDR3 protein: CASSRGTVLSGNTIYF
CDR3 DNA: TGTGCCAGCAGCCGCGGGACAGTCTTATCGGGAAACACCATATATTTT

V gene: TRBV28
clone size: -
J gene: TRBJ1-5
D gene: -
CDR3 protein: CASSIDRRPQHF
CDR3 DNA: TGTGCCAGCAGTATTGACAGGAGGCCCCAGCATTTT

V gene: TRBV7-9
clone size: -
J gene: TRBJ2-1
D gene: -
CDR3 protein: CASSLTRDKQFF
CDR3 DNA: TGTGCCAGCAGCTTAACACGGGACAAGCAGTTCTTC

V gene: TRBV10-3
clone size: -
J gene: TRBJ2-5
D gene: TRBD1
CDR3 protein: CAISESGGRQTQYF
CDR3 DNA: TGTGCCATCAGTGAATCAGGGGGCAGGCAGACCCAGTACTTC

V gene: TRBV5-5
clone size: -
J gene: TRBJ2-2
D gene: -
CDR3 protein: CASTRVNTGELFF
CDR3 DNA: TGTGCCAGCACCAGGGTTAACACCGGGGAGCTGTTTTTT

V gene: TRBV10-3
clone size: -
J gene: TRBJ1-5
D gene: -
CDR3 protein: CAITGGSNQPQHF
CDR3 DNA: TGTGCCATCACGGGGGGGTCCAATCAGCCCCAGCATTTT

V gene: TRBV6-2/TRBV6-3
clone size: few
J gene: TRBJ2-7
D gene: -
CDR3 protein: CASSYGRGAGYEQYF
CDR3 DNA: TGTGCCAGCAGTTACGGTCGCGGGGCAGGGTACGAGCAGTACTTC

V gene: TRBV12-3/TRBV12-4
clone size: -
J gene: TRBJ2-5
D gene: -
CDR3 protein: CASSPRYQETQYF
CDR3 DNA: TGTGCCAGCAGCCCACGGTACCAAGAGACCCAGTACTTC

V gene: TRBV29-1
clone size: -
J gene: TRBJ2-1
D gene: -
CDR3 protein: CSVDRYNEQFF
CDR3 DNA: TGCAGCGTTGACAGGTACAATGAGCAGTTCTTC

V gene: TRBV11-2
clone size: once
J gene: TRBJ1-2
D gene: -
CDR3 protein: CASAGGYGYTF
CDR3 DNA: TGTGCCAGCGCGGGGGGTTATGGCTACACCTTC

V gene: TRBV16
clone size: -
J gene: TRBJ1-2
D gene: -
CDR3 protein: CASSQFDGYTF
CDR3 DNA: TGTGCCAGCAGCCAATTCGATGGCTACACCTTC

V gene: TRBV14
clone size: -
J gene: TRBJ1-5
D gene: -
CDR3 protein: CASSSQGAGRNQPQHF
CDR3 DNA: TGTGCCAGCAGCTCCCAAGGGGCAGGGAGGAATCAGCCCCAGCATTTT

V gene: TRBV4-2
clone size: -
J gene: TRBJ2-7
D gene: TRBD2
CDR3 protein: CASSQALAGLSYEQYF
CDR3 DNA: TGTGCCAGCAGCCAAGCCTTAGCGGGGCTAAGCTACGAGCAGTACTTC

V gene: TRBV24-1
clone size: -
J gene: TRBJ2-7
D gene: TRBD1
CDR3 protein: CATRDGTGAEFPTLKQYF
CDR3 DNA: TGTGCCACCAGGGACGGGACAGGGGCAGAATTCCCTACGTTGAAGCAGTACTTC

V gene: TRBV7-9
clone size: -
J gene: TRBJ2-1
D gene: -
CDR3 protein: CASSTGLNEQFF
CDR3 DNA: TGTGCCAGCAGCACAGGGTTGAATGAGCAGTTCTTC

V gene: TRBV20-1
clone size: -
J gene: TRBJ2-1
D gene: -
CDR3 protein: CSALLVNEQFF
CDR3 DNA: TGCAGTGCTCTACTGGTAAATGAGCAGTTCTTC

V gene: TRBV5-4
clone size: -
J gene: TRBJ2-7
D gene: TRBD1
CDR3 protein: CASSWTGSHEQYF
CDR3 DNA: TGTGCCAGCAGCTGGACAGGGTCTCACGAGCAGTACTTC

V gene: TRBV19
clone size: once
J gene: TRBJ1-1
D gene: -
CDR3 protein: CASIRIVGSGTEAFF
CDR3 DNA: TGTGCCAGTATCCGGATCGTCGGGTCAGGGACTGAAGCTTTCTTT

V gene: TRBV5-8
clone size: -
J gene: TRBJ1-1
D gene: -
CDR3 protein: CASSLGIQLGTEAFF
CDR3 DNA: TGTGCCAGCAGCTTGGGGATACAGTTGGGCACTGAAGCTTTCTTT

V gene: TRBV29-1
clone size: -
J gene: TRBJ1-1
D gene: -
CDR3 protein: CSVTRGLTNTEAFF
CDR3 DNA: TGCAGCGTAACCCGGGGACTAACGAACACTGAAGCTTTCTTT

V gene: TRBV5-1
clone size: many
J gene: TRBJ2-7
D gene: -
CDR3 protein: CASSVNYEQYF
CDR3 DNA: TGCGCCAGCAGCGTCAACTACGAGCAGTACTTC

V gene: TRBV3-1/TRBV3-2
clone size: -
J gene: TRBJ2-3
D gene: TRBD2
CDR3 protein: CASSQSTGLVFADTQYF
CDR3 DNA: TGTGCCAGCAGCCAAAGTACGGGACTAGTTTTTGCAGATACGCAGTATTTT

V gene: TRBV4-1
clone size: -
J gene: TRBJ2-1
D gene: -
CDR3 protein: CASSQVGSQYNEQFF
CDR3 DNA: TGCGCCAGCAGCCAAGTTGGGTCACAGTACAATGAGCAGTTCTTC

V gene: TRBV5-6
clone size: -
J gene: TRBJ2-7
D gene: -
CDR3 protein: CASSFPPWSPYEQYF
CDR3 DNA: TGTGCCAGCAGCTTTCCTCCCTGGAGCCCCTACGAGCAGTACTTC

V gene: TRBV6-5
clone size: -
J gene: TRBJ1-2
D gene: TRBD1
CDR3 protein: CASSTGQVVGYTF
CDR3 DNA: TGTGCCAGCAGTACTGGACAGGTCGTTGGCTACACCTTC